This T cell receptor beta chain was observed in a study of OX40 agonist ivuxolimab in advanced cancers. Study information: Three patients got partial responses; one had hepatocellular carcinoma and two had cutaneous melanoma.

Study-wide points: CD4+ and CD8+ blood T cells expanded clonally by week 6 at 0.1 to 3.0 mg/kg.

A remark on this clone: Antigen: not known.

The timepoints at which blood was sampled were baseline, cycle 4 day 1, and cycle 7 day 1. TCRdb keeps only in-frame clones here, not all; method: immunoSEQ multiplex PCR. The sample holds tens of thousands of clones, around 86% seen once. The germline V gene has CDR1 LNHNV and CDR2 YYDKDF (reference sequence). The V end lost 1 base, the J end lost 3 bases, and 3 bases lay between the germline ends. The CDR3 contains 12 residues. Sequencing was performed on CD4+ or CD8+ T cells sorted from blood, taken in a trial of the OX40 agonist ivuxolimab. This sequence was found in an adult with an advanced solid tumor such as melanoma, head and neck, liver or kidney cancer. The V call is TRBV15, the J call TRBJ2-5; no clear D gene. The CDR3, as DNA: TGTGCCACCAGCAGAGTAGAAGAGACCCAGTACTTC. Its translation: CATSRVEETQYF.